The 27 T cell receptor beta chains given below trace back to one sample, sequenced in a study of regulatory T cells in long-lasting Graves disease. Time point denoted: newly diagnosed GD, antithyroid drugs for less than 3 months. Isolated PBMC RNA provided the starting material for the TCR library. With iRepertoire HTBI primers and Arm-PCR of CDR3 regions, TCR beta libraries were built. TCRdb independently ran MiXCR on the multiplex PCR reads; one entry per CDR3 protein. The top ten clones hold about 7.6% of a sample with around 420,000 distinct CDR3 sequences, about 15% of them seen once. These data were also reused for a study on T cells in Graves' hyperthyroidism and ophthalmopathy.

The sample consisted of peripheral blood mononuclear cells (PBMCs), taken at new diagnosis, from a patient treated with antithyroid drugs. These TCRs come from a woman in her thirties or forties with Graves disease.

This clonotype has a count of ten or more. The chain couples TRBV28 to TRBJ2-1, with 7 bases aligning to TRBD2. The CDR3 is 15 residues long. The V gene end was trimmed by 1 base and the J gene end by 2 bases; junction bases not matched to a gene: 2. Germline loops: CDR1 MDHEN, CDR2 SYDVKM. In DNA, the CDR3 is TGTGCCAGCAGTTTATATGGGAGGGCCTACAATGAGCAGTTCTTC. Its protein product is CASSLYGRAYNEQFF.

The genes are TRBV9 and TRBJ2-3, with 8 bases aligning to TRBD2. Per the germline V gene, CDR1 is SGDLS and CDR2 is YYNGEE. After removal of 2 bases from V and 5 bases from J, the junction contained 1 base not matched to a gene. This CDR3 is 13 amino acids long. CDR3 residues: CASSVTSEDTQYF. The CDR3 nucleotides read TGTGCCAGCAGCGTGACTAGCGAAGATACGCAGTATTTT.

The genes are TRBV24-1 and TRBJ2-1; 8 nucleotides line up with TRBD2. The V segment lost 4 bases and the J segment 7 bases; nucleotides outside the gene matches: 5. CDR1 and CDR2 (germline): KGHDR, SFDVKD. The length of the CDR3 is 14 residues. Here the CDR3 reads CATSDRGGRNEQFF. The CDR3 region has the DNA TGTGCCACCAGTGACCGCGGGGGGCGGAATGAGCAGTTCTTC.

This clonotype showed up many times. This rearrangement joins TRBV6-1 to TRBJ1-1; 10 nucleotides align to TRBD1. The CDR3 length is 14 residues. Germline V CDR1 and CDR2: MNHNS, SASEGT. Trimming removed 6 bases from V and 3 bases from J; junction bases left unmatched: 4. The CDR3, as DNA: TGTGCCAGCAGAGACAGGGGGCCCGACACTGAAGCTTTCTTT. Translation gives CASRDRGPDTEAFF.

This clonotype was seen ten or more times. The chain recombines TRBV20-1 with TRBJ2-1, with 11 bases that match TRBD2. Germline CDR1 and CDR2: DFQATT and SNEGSKA (reference sequence). V was pared by 5 bases and J by 7 bases, with 7 bases of the junction left unmatched. This CDR3 comprises 14 residues. The CDR3 coding sequence is TGCAGTGCTCGGGGACTAGCGGAGACGAATGAGCAGTTCTTC. Protein sequence: CSARGLAETNEQFF.

The table lists this clonotype with many counts. The chain joins TRBV27 to TRBJ2-5; D uncertain. The CDR3 sequence is 13 residues long. Germline V gene data show CDR1 as MNHEY and CDR2 as SMNVEV (reference sequence). Trimming shortened V by 5 bases and J by 7 bases, and 14 bases separated the two germline ends. The CDR3 here is CASSAEASSTQYF. CDR3 nucleotides: TGTGCCAGCAGTGCCGAGGCCTCCTCGACCCAGTACTTC.

This clonotype was seen many times. This CDR3 is CASSEFGPRTDTQYF. CDR3 nucleotide sequence: TGTGCCAGCAGCGAATTCGGACCTCGCACAGATACGCAGTATTTT. The J gene is TRBJ2-3, the V gene TRBV2, with unresolved D. Germline V CDR1 and CDR2: SNHLY, FYNNEI. The V and J ends lost 6 bases and 1 base respectively, with 14 bases between them. This CDR3 has 15 residues.

This clonotype was recorded only once. In DNA form, the CDR3 reads TGTGCCAGCCGAGGACTAGCGGTAGCCAAAAACATTCAGTACTTC. It specifies CASRGLAVAKNIQYF. The rearrangement joins TRBV27 to TRBJ2-4; 10 bases line up with TRBD2. V was clipped by 8 bases and J by 0 bases; unmatched bases: 4. CDR3 length equals 15 residues. CDR1 and CDR2 (germline): MNHEY, SMNVEV (reference sequence).

Ten or more counts support this clonotype. J is TRBJ2-7 and V is TRBV2; D is undetermined. Germline CDR1 is SNHLY and CDR2 is FYNNEI. V lost 7 bases to trimming and J lost 0 bases, with 10 bases between them. The CDR3 is made up of 13 amino acids. The CDR3 is CASKGGNSYEQYF. In DNA, the CDR3 is TGTGCCAGCAAGGGTGGGAACTCCTACGAGCAGTACTTC.

With respect to this clonotype: Since a much larger clone is just one base distant, this may be a read error. The chain is built from TRBV28 and TRBJ2-5; D perhaps matches TRBD2 (6 bases). Trimming left V 3 bases short and J 1 base short, with 9 bases between. Germline V gives CDR1 MDHEN, CDR2 SYDVKM. This CDR3 spans 14 amino acids. The CDR3 spells CASSFLATQETQYF. DNA of the CDR3: TGTGCCAGCAGTTTTCTAGCGACCCAAGAGACCCAGTACTTC.

The chain joins TRBV6-1 to TRBJ2-7, with a tentative D call TRBD2 (6 bases). V was clipped by 7 bases and J by 4 bases, with 14 bases between them. Germline assignment: CDR1 MNHNS and CDR2 SASEGT. The CDR3 is made up of 13 amino acids. CDR3 amino acids: CASTLAGGYEQYF. DNA of the CDR3: TGTGCCAGCACCTTAGCCGGAGGGTACGAGCAGTACTTC.

The V and J genes are TRBV30 and TRBJ1-5, with D unresolved. The V end was cut by 0 bases, the J end by 1 base, with 7 bases between. This CDR3 comprises 14 residues. Germline V CDR1 and CDR2: GTSNPN, SVGIG (reference sequence). CDR3 protein: CAWSVSSSNQPQHF. CDR3 coding DNA: TGTGCCTGGAGTGTATCGTCGAGCAATCAGCCCCAGCATTTT.

A remark on this clonotype: Only one base separates this from a far larger clonotype, so it likely reflects a read error. This sequence joins TRBV25-1 and TRBJ1-2; no clear D gene. The V and J ends lost 1 base and 4 bases respectively, with 1 base between them. The V gene's germline CDR1 is MGHDK and CDR2 SYGVNS. The length of the CDR3 is 11 residues. The CDR3 loop reads CASSEFYGYTF. The CDR3 DNA reads TGTGCCAGCAGTGAATTCTATGGCTACACCTTC.

The chain has TRBV6-1 and TRBJ2-1; 15 nucleotides agree with TRBD2. CDR1 is MNHNS and CDR2 is SASEGT in the germline V gene. There are 19 residues in the CDR3. J gave up 4 bases and V 7 bases, and 14 bases lay outside the gene matches. CDR3 coding DNA: TGTGCCAGCAATGGACTAGCGGGAGGGAGGGGGTCTGGGTACAATGAGCAGTTCTTC. Translation: CASNGLAGGRGSGYNEQFF.

This clonotype appeared many times. The V call is TRBV7-9, the J call TRBJ2-7; 7 positions match TRBD1. CDR1 is SEHNR and CDR2 is FQNEAQ in the germline V gene (reference sequence). Unmatched junction bases numbered 9, after V lost 2 bases and J lost 2 bases. CDR3 length: 16 residues. For the CDR3, the DNA is TGTGCCAGCAGCTTAAAGGGGGACAGAAAGCCCTACGAGCAGTACTTC. Protein sequence: CASSLKGDRKPYEQYF.

On this clonotype: A single base separates this from a much larger clone, so it may be a read error. The J gene is TRBJ2-3, the V gene TRBV28; D is uncertain. The CDR3 runs 14 residues. The germline CDR1 and CDR2 sequences are MDHEN and SYDVKM. With 8 bases removed from V and 5 bases from J, the gap between germline ends came to 17 bases. CDR3 in amino acids: CASGPLVPVDTQYF. For the CDR3, the DNA is TGTGCCAGCGGTCCGCTAGTCCCGGTAGATACGCAGTATTTT.

This chain joins TRBV4-1 and TRBJ2-5; TRBD2 agrees at 7 bases. V was clipped by 5 bases and J by 1 base; unmatched bases: 10. Looked up from germline, CDR1 is MGHRA and CDR2 is YSYEKL. The length of the CDR3 is 16 residues. The CDR3 reads CASSSNPRETQETQYF. DNA of the CDR3: TGCGCCAGCAGCTCCAATCCGCGGGAGACCCAAGAGACCCAGTACTTC.

This clonotype occurred a few times. V and J are TRBV20-1 and TRBJ2-1; D is ambiguous. CDR1 and CDR2 (germline): DFQATT, SNEGSKA (reference sequence). This CDR3 is 15 amino acids long. Trimming took off 1 base at V and 3 bases at J, with 13 bases between the two ends. The CDR3 region has the DNA TGCAGTGCTAGAGTAGCAGGCTCGGGCTACAATGAGCAGTTCTTC. Its protein is CSARVAGSGYNEQFF.

The V call is TRBV14, the J call TRBJ2-6, with 8 bases identical to TRBD2. Germline V gives CDR1 SGHDN, CDR2 FVKESK. The CDR3 sequence is 18 residues long. The J segment lost 3 bases and the V segment lost 1 base, leaving 8 bases of the junction unmatched. CDR3 residues: CASSQGVAGLFGANVLTF. CDR3 nucleotide sequence: TGTGCCAGCAGCCAAGGGGTAGCGGGGTTATTTGGGGCCAACGTCCTGACTTTC.

This clonotype was seen a handful of times. The rearrangement joins TRBV3-1 to TRBJ2-2; D is uncertain. CDR3 length equals 15 residues. The V gene lost 0 bases and the J gene lost 6 bases, with 11 bases spanning the gap. Germline lookup yields CDR1 LGHDT and CDR2 YNNKEL (reference sequence). The CDR3 DNA sequence: TGTGCCAGCAGCCAAGATCCCCCCACTTCCGGGGAGCTGTTTTTT. It encodes CASSQDPPTSGELFF.

This clonotype appeared many times. The chain employs TRBV7-8 and TRBJ2-3, with 11 bases identical to TRBD2. From germline, CDR1 is SGHVS and CDR2 FQNEAQ. With V trimmed by 6 bases and J by 7 bases, 15 bases remained unmatched. The CDR3 spans 17 residues. The DNA for the CDR3 is TGTGCCAGCAGTCTGACTCCTAGCGGGAGGTGGACAAATACGCAGTATTTT. It translates to CASSLTPSGRWTNTQYF.

In the case of this clonotype: A read error is possible here, since a much larger clone lies one base away. This chain joins TRBV7-9 and TRBJ2-2; 10 bases fit TRBD2. The CDR3 covers 16 residues. CDR1 is SEHNR, CDR2 FQNEAQ, per germline (reference sequence). The CDR3 reads CASSWTSGTNTGDLFF. The CDR3 DNA reads TGTGCCAGCAGCTGGACTAGCGGAACTAACACCGGGGATCTGTTTTTT.

This clonotype was observed at least ten times. The rearrangement links TRBV6-1 to TRBJ1-3; D gene ambiguous. In germline, CDR1 is MNHNS, CDR2 SASEGT. The V end lost 6 bases, the J end lost 3 bases, and 12 bases lay between the germline ends. This CDR3 is built from 14 residues. CDR3 sequence: CASRTRTDGNTIYF. The CDR3 nucleotides are TGTGCCAGCAGGACCAGGACGGATGGAAACACCATATATTTT.

This clonotype was seen ten or more times. The chain joins TRBV2 to TRBJ1-5; D unresolved. The germline V gene encodes CDR1 SNHLY and CDR2 FYNNEI. Trimming shortened V by 10 bases and J by 5 bases, and 15 bases separated the two germline ends. CDR3 length: 13 residues. The CDR3 sequence is CATQVGIHQPQHF. The CDR3 nucleotides read TGTGCCACTCAGGTCGGGATACATCAGCCCCAGCATTTT.

This clonotype was seen ten or more times. The rearrangement uses TRBV3-1 and TRBJ2-2, with 9 bases identical to TRBD2. Germline lookup yields CDR1 LGHDT and CDR2 YNNKEL (reference sequence). Losses at the gene ends were 0 bases for V and 2 bases for J; bases not matched to a gene: 4. CDR3 length: 17 residues. CDR3 coding DNA: TGTGCCAGCAGCCAAGATCGGCTAGCGGGAAACACCGGGGAGCTGTTTTTT. Encoded protein: CASSQDRLAGNTGELFF.

The chain combines TRBV28 with TRBJ1-4; D remains unclear. This CDR3 region has 15 residues. The V gene lost 5 bases and the J gene lost 7 bases, with 17 bases spanning the gap. From germline, CDR1 is MDHEN and CDR2 SYDVKM. The CDR3 DNA is TGTGCCAGCAGTGAAGACCTAACGCGGGGTGAAAAACTGTTTTTT. Encoded protein: CASSEDLTRGEKLFF. Full variable domain (missing parts from reference TRBV28 and TRBJ1-4): DVKVTQSSRYLVKRTGEKVFLECVQDMDHENMFWYRQDPGLGLRLIYFSYDVKMKEKGDIPEGYSVSREKKERFSLILESASTNQTSMYLCASSEDLTRGEKLFFGSGTQLSVL.

This clonotype was observed many times. The chain employs TRBV12-3 or TRBV12-4 and TRBJ2-7; 8 bases match TRBD1. The CDR3 loop spans 14 amino acids. Unmatched junction bases numbered 8, after V lost 6 bases and J lost 4 bases. The CDR3 sequence is CASRRTGRGYEQYF. CDR3 bases: TGTGCCAGCAGGCGGACAGGGAGAGGGTACGAGCAGTACTTC.